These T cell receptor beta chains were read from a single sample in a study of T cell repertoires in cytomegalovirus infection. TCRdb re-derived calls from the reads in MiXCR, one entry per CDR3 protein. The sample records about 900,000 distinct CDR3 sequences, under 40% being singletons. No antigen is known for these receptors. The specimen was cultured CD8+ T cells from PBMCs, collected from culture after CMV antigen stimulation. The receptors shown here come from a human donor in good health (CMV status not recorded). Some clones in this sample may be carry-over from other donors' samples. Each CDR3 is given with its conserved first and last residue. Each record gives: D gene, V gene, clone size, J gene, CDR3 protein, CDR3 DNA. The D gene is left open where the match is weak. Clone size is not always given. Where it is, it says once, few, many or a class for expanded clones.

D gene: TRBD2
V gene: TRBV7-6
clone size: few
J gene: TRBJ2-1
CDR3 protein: CASSLAPLAGNEQFF
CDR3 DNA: TGTGCCAGCAGCTTAGCCCCTCTAGCGGGGAATGAGCAGTTCTTC

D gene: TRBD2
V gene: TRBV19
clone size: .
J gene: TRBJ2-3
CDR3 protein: CASSIDGGGTDTQYF
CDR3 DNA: TGTGCCAGTAGTATAGATGGGGGGGGCACAGATACGCAGTATTTT

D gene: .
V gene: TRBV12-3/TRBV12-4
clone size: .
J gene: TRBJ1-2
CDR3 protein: CASTPRGPYGYTF
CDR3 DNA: TGTGCCAGCACCCCCCGGGGACCCTATGGCTACACCTTC

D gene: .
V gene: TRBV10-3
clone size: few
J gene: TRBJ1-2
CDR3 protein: CAIRQVVGYTF
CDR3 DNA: TGTGCCATTCGACAGGTAGTTGGCTACACCTTC

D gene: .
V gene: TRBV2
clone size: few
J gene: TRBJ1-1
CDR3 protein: CASSRRSLIMNTEAFF
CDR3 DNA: TGTGCCAGCAGCCGGCGGAGTTTAATAATGAACACTGAAGCTTTCTTT

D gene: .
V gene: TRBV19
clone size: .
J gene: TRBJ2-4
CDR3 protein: CASSIVREDIQYF
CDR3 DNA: TGTGCCAGTAGTATAGTAAGAGAAGACATTCAGTACTTC

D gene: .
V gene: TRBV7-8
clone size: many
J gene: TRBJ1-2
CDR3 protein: CASSRTGSYGYTF
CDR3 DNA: TGTGCCAGCAGCCGAACAGGGTCCTATGGCTACACCTTC

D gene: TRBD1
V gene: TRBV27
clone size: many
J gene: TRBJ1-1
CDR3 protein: CASRTTGVNTEAFF
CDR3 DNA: TGTGCCAGCAGGACTACAGGGGTGAACACTGAAGCTTTCTTT

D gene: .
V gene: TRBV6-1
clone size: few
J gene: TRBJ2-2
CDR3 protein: CASIGSPGELFF
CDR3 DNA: TGTGCCAGCATTGGGAGTCCCGGGGAGCTGTTTTTT

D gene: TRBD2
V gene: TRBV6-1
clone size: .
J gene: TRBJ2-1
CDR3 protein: CVSSKGLAGPYNEQFF
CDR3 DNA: TGTGTCAGCAGCAAAGGGCTAGCGGGGCCCTACAATGAGCAGTTCTTC

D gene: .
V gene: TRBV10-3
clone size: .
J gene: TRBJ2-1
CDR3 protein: CAISEQGEQRGEQFF
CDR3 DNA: TGTGCCATCAGTGAACAGGGAGAGCAAAGGGGTGAGCAGTTCTTC

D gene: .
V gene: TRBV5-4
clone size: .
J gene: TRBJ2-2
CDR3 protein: CASSPSGSGELFF
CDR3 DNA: TGTGCCAGCAGCCCCAGCGGATCCGGGGAGCTGTTTTTT

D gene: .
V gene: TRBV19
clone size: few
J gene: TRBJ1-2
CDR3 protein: CASMVSSNYGYTF
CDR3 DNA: TGTGCCAGTATGGTATCCTCTAACTATGGCTACACCTTC

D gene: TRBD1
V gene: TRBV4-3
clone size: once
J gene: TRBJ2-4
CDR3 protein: CASMGQDEIQYF
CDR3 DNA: TGCGCCAGCATGGGACAGGATGAAATTCAGTACTTC

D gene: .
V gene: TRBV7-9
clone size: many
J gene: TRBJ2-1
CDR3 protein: CASSLDGPQKGREQFF
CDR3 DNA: TGTGCCAGCAGCTTGGACGGGCCGCAAAAAGGGCGTGAGCAGTTCTTC

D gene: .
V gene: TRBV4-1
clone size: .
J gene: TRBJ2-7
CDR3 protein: CASSQDWRMYF
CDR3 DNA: TGCGCCAGCAGCCAAGATTGGAGGATGTACTTC

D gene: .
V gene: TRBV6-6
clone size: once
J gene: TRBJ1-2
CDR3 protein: CASTPPKRAYGYTF
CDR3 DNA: TGTGCCAGCACCCCACCTAAGAGGGCCTATGGCTACACCTTC

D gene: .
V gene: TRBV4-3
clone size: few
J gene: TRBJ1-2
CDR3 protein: CASSQGGPGPQGYTF
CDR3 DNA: TGCGCCAGCAGCCAAGGAGGCCCGGGGCCGCAAGGCTACACCTTC

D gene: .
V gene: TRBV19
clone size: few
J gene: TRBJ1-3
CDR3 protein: CASGVSSTGSGNTIYF
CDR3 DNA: TGTGCCAGTGGGGTCTCTTCAACAGGGTCTGGAAACACCATATATTTT

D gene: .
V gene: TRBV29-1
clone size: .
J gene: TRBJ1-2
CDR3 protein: CSVLASPDGYTF
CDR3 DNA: TGCAGCGTTTTAGCGTCTCCGGATGGCTACACCTTC

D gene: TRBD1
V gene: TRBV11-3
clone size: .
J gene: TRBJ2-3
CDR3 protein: CASKEGQGASTDTQYF
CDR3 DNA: TGTGCCAGTAAAGAGGGACAGGGGGCCTCAACAGATACGCAGTATTTT

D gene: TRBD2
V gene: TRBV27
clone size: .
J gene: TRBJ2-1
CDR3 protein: CASTQEAGFTNEQFF
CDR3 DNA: TGTGCCAGCACCCAAGAAGCGGGGTTTACGAATGAGCAGTTCTTC

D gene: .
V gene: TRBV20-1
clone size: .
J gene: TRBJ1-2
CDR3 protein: CSAQTTGGYTF
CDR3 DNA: TGCAGTGCCCAGACGACTGGTGGCTACACCTTC